This T cell receptor beta chain was recovered during a study of PD-1 blockade in classical Hodgkin lymphoma. In this sample, this clone turned up a few times. Measured with immunoSEQ multiplex PCR; TCRdb has only the in-frame clones, and not every one. The sample has approximately 20,000 clones, 80% seen once. Time point denoted: cycle 4 day 1 (C4D1), after less than 7 weeks of nivolumab. Patients all relapsed after autologous stem cell transplantation, and there was variation in brentuximab vedotin exposure. V lost 2 bases to trimming and J lost 3 bases; unmatched junction nucleotides: 4. Germline lookup yields CDR1 SGHRS and CDR2 YFSETQ. This CDR3 is 14 amino acids long.

This rearrangement joins TRBV5-1 to TRBJ1-2; 7 positions agree with TRBD1. Sequenced here: peripheral blood mononuclear cells (PBMCs), sampled before the fourth cycle of nivolumab. The clonotype originates from a human donor with classical Hodgkin lymphoma. The CDR3 protein is CASSFSGGHYGYTF. The DNA of the CDR3 is TGCGCCAGCAGCTTCTCAGGGGGGCACTATGGCTACACCTTC.